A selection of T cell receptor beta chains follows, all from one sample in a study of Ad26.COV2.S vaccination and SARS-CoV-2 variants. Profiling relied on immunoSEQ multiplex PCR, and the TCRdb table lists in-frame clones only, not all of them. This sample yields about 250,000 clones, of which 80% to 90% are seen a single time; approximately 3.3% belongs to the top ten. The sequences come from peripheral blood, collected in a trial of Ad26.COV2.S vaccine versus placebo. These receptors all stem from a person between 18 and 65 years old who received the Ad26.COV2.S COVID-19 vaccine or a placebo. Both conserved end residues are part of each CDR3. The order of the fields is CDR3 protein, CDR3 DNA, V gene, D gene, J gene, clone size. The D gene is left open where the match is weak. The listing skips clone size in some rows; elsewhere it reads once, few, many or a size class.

CDR3aa: CASSPTTDRASTDTQYF; CDR3nt: TGTGCCAGCAGCCCGACTACTGACAGAGCTAGCACAGATACGCAGTATTTT; v_gene: TRBV5-6; d_gene: .; j_gene: TRBJ2-3; abundance: .
CDR3aa: CASSVASGGNNEQFF; CDR3nt: TGTGCCAGCAGCGTAGCTAGCGGGGGGAACAATGAGCAGTTCTTC; v_gene: TRBV9; d_gene: TRBD2; j_gene: TRBJ2-1; abundance: .
CDR3aa: CASSRDSNYGYTF; CDR3nt: TGTGCCAGCAGCAGAGACTCAAACTATGGCTACACCTTC; v_gene: TRBV2; d_gene: .; j_gene: TRBJ1-2; abundance: .
CDR3aa: CASSRGGPRAVQYF; CDR3nt: TGTGCCAGCAGCCGCGGGGGCCCCCGGGCGGTTCAGTACTTC; v_gene: TRBV11-2; d_gene: .; j_gene: TRBJ2-4; abundance: .
CDR3aa: CASSDNSGSYNEQFF; CDR3nt: TGTGCCAGCAGTGACAATAGCGGATCCTACAATGAGCAGTTCTTC; v_gene: TRBV11-1; d_gene: .; j_gene: TRBJ2-1; abundance: .
CDR3aa: CASKPGQDYNEQFF; CDR3nt: TGTGCCAGTAAACCGGGACAGGATTACAATGAGCAGTTCTTC; v_gene: TRBV6-4; d_gene: TRBD1; j_gene: TRBJ2-1; abundance: .
CDR3aa: CASSAYQDSLEPQHF; CDR3nt: TGTGCCAGTAGTGCCTATCAGGACTCCCTTGAGCCCCAGCATTTT; v_gene: TRBV19; d_gene: .; j_gene: TRBJ1-5; abundance: .
CDR3aa: CASSLTSSATSTDTQYF; CDR3nt: TGTGCCAGCAGCTTAACCTCTAGCGCGACTAGCACAGATACGCAGTATTTT; v_gene: TRBV5-5; d_gene: .; j_gene: TRBJ2-3; abundance: .
CDR3aa: CAWMGGLTSFGEQFF; CDR3nt: TGTGCCTGGATGGGGGGGCTTACTAGTTTCGGTGAGCAGTTCTTC; v_gene: TRBV30; d_gene: .; j_gene: TRBJ2-1; abundance: .
CDR3aa: CASSLQGRGYTF; CDR3nt: TGTGCCAGTAGCCTTCAGGGGCGTGGCTACACCTTC; v_gene: TRBV19; d_gene: .; j_gene: TRBJ1-2; abundance: .
CDR3aa: CSAVVTNEKLFF; CDR3nt: TGCAGCGCGGTAGTAACTAATGAAAAACTGTTTTTT; v_gene: TRBV29-1; d_gene: .; j_gene: TRBJ1-4; abundance: .
CDR3aa: CASGLTWDGYTF; CDR3nt: TGTGCTAGTGGTTTGACGTGGGATGGCTACACCTTC; v_gene: TRBV12-5; d_gene: .; j_gene: TRBJ1-2; abundance: .
CDR3aa: CASSPPSVGGEQFF; CDR3nt: TGTGCCAGCTCACCACCGAGCGTGGGGGGGGAGCAGTTCTTC; v_gene: TRBV18; d_gene: TRBD2; j_gene: TRBJ2-1; abundance: .
CDR3aa: CASSPPDREGAAGYEQYF; CDR3nt: TGTGCCAGCTCACCGCCGGACAGGGAAGGGGCTGCTGGCTACGAGCAGTACTTC; v_gene: TRBV18; d_gene: TRBD1; j_gene: TRBJ2-7; abundance: .
CDR3aa: CASSHRVQPQHF; CDR3nt: TGTGCCAGCAGCCACAGGGTCCAGCCCCAGCATTTT; v_gene: TRBV2; d_gene: .; j_gene: TRBJ1-5; abundance: .
CDR3aa: CASSSRQGSYEQYF; CDR3nt: TGCGCCAGCAGCTCCCGACAGGGCTCCTACGAGCAGTACTTC; v_gene: TRBV5-1; d_gene: TRBD1; j_gene: TRBJ2-7; abundance: .
CDR3aa: CASSRRGLTNTEAFF; CDR3nt: TGTGCCAGCAGCCGCAGGGGGCTTACGAACACTGAAGCTTTCTTT; v_gene: TRBV5-4; d_gene: TRBD1; j_gene: TRBJ1-1; abundance: .
CDR3aa: CASSSGQINYGYTF; CDR3nt: TGTGCCAGTAGTTCCGGACAGATAAACTATGGCTACACCTTC; v_gene: TRBV19; d_gene: .; j_gene: TRBJ1-2; abundance: .
CDR3aa: CASGPRLATDTQYF; CDR3nt: TGTGCTAGTGGCCCCCGACTGGCCACAGATACGCAGTATTTT; v_gene: TRBV12-5; d_gene: .; j_gene: TRBJ2-3; abundance: once
CDR3aa: CASSPAGSTDTQYF; CDR3nt: TGTGCCAGCTCACCAGCGGGCTCCACAGATACGCAGTATTTT; v_gene: TRBV18; d_gene: .; j_gene: TRBJ2-3; abundance: .
CDR3aa: CAWKEGVNTGELFF; CDR3nt: TGTGCCTGGAAGGAGGGAGTAAACACCGGGGAGCTGTTTTTT; v_gene: TRBV30; d_gene: .; j_gene: TRBJ2-2; abundance: .
CDR3aa: CSVLPTENYGYTF; CDR3nt: TGCAGCGTCCTCCCGACAGAAAACTATGGCTACACCTTC; v_gene: TRBV29-1; d_gene: .; j_gene: TRBJ1-2; abundance: .
CDR3aa: CASSFSGMNTEAFF; CDR3nt: TGTGCCAGCAGCTTTTCCGGAATGAACACTGAAGCTTTCTTT; v_gene: TRBV7-9; d_gene: .; j_gene: TRBJ1-1; abundance: .
CDR3aa: CAWSRQGAGEQFF; CDR3nt: TGTGCCTGGAGTAGACAGGGGGCAGGTGAGCAGTTCTTC; v_gene: TRBV30; d_gene: TRBD1; j_gene: TRBJ2-1; abundance: .
CDR3aa: CASRGTGSYEQYF; CDR3nt: TGTGCCAGCAGGGGGACAGGATCCTACGAGCAGTACTTC; v_gene: TRBV6-5; d_gene: TRBD1; j_gene: TRBJ2-7; abundance: once
CDR3aa: CASSLEGNYGYTF; CDR3nt: TGCGCCAGCAGCTTGGAGGGAAACTATGGCTACACCTTC; v_gene: TRBV5-1; d_gene: .; j_gene: TRBJ1-2; abundance: .
CDR3aa: CASSLFRGPDGELFF; CDR3nt: TGTGCCAGCAGCTTATTTCGGGGGCCGGACGGGGAGCTGTTTTTT; v_gene: TRBV7-3; d_gene: .; j_gene: TRBJ2-2; abundance: .
CDR3aa: CASSSQQGRNTIYF; CDR3nt: TGTGCCAGCAGCTCCCAACAGGGGCGAAACACCATATATTTT; v_gene: TRBV7-2; d_gene: TRBD1; j_gene: TRBJ1-3; abundance: .
CDR3aa: CASSPTGATYGYTF; CDR3nt: TGTGCCAGCTCACCAACAGGTGCTACCTATGGCTACACCTTC; v_gene: TRBV18; d_gene: .; j_gene: TRBJ1-2; abundance: .
CDR3aa: CSVDGSYNEQFF; CDR3nt: TGCAGCGTTGATGGCTCCTACAATGAGCAGTTCTTC; v_gene: TRBV29-1; d_gene: .; j_gene: TRBJ2-1; abundance: .
CDR3aa: CASSLDRVQETQYF; CDR3nt: TGCGCCAGCAGCCTTGACAGGGTTCAAGAGACCCAGTACTTC; v_gene: TRBV4-1; d_gene: TRBD1; j_gene: TRBJ2-5; abundance: once
CDR3aa: CASGPGWNTEAFF; CDR3nt: TGTGCTAGTGGCCCTGGTTGGAACACTGAAGCTTTCTTT; v_gene: TRBV12-5; d_gene: .; j_gene: TRBJ1-1; abundance: .
CDR3aa: CASSVVDDEQFF; CDR3nt: TGTGCCAGCAGCGTAGTGGACGATGAGCAGTTCTTC; v_gene: TRBV9; d_gene: .; j_gene: TRBJ2-1; abundance: .
CDR3aa: CASSVGRISGNTIYF; CDR3nt: TGTGCCAGCAGCGTAGGTCGCATCTCTGGAAACACCATATATTTT; v_gene: TRBV9; d_gene: .; j_gene: TRBJ1-3; abundance: .
CDR3aa: CASSSGTGNTEAFF; CDR3nt: TGTGCCAGCAGCTCCGGGACAGGGAACACTGAAGCTTTCTTT; v_gene: TRBV13; d_gene: TRBD1; j_gene: TRBJ1-1; abundance: .
CDR3aa: CASSYPQRGGDTGELFF; CDR3nt: TGTGCCAGCAGCTACCCCCAGCGGGGGGGCGACACCGGGGAGCTGTTTTTT; v_gene: TRBV7-8; d_gene: TRBD2; j_gene: TRBJ2-2; abundance: .
CDR3aa: CASSVTNRVFGDTQYF; CDR3nt: TGTGCCAGCAGTGTAACGAACAGGGTGTTTGGGGATACGCAGTATTTT; v_gene: TRBV2; d_gene: .; j_gene: TRBJ2-3; abundance: .
CDR3aa: CASSTHTGELFF; CDR3nt: TGTGCCAGCAGCACACATACCGGGGAGCTGTTTTTT; v_gene: TRBV7-8; d_gene: .; j_gene: TRBJ2-2; abundance: .
CDR3aa: CASSTYYTSGSTDTQYF; CDR3nt: TGTGCCAGCAGCACTTACTATACTAGCGGGAGCACAGATACGCAGTATTTT; v_gene: TRBV7-9; d_gene: TRBD2; j_gene: TRBJ2-3; abundance: .
CDR3aa: CASNPQGVGYTF; CDR3nt: TGTGCCAGCAACCCACAGGGGGTGGGCTACACCTTC; v_gene: TRBV6-2/TRBV6-3; d_gene: TRBD1; j_gene: TRBJ1-2; abundance: .
CDR3aa: CASSETWYGYTF; CDR3nt: TGTGCCAGCAGTGAGACATGGTATGGCTACACCTTC; v_gene: TRBV6-1; d_gene: .; j_gene: TRBJ1-2; abundance: .
CDR3aa: CASSQSAGQYF; CDR3nt: TGTGCCAGCAGCCAATCGGCCGGGCAGTACTTC; v_gene: TRBV2; d_gene: .; j_gene: TRBJ2-7; abundance: .
CDR3aa: CASSLDLGDYGYTF; CDR3nt: TGCGCCAGCAGCTTGGATTTAGGAGACTATGGCTACACCTTC; v_gene: TRBV5-1; d_gene: .; j_gene: TRBJ1-2; abundance: .
CDR3aa: CASSQRALGLGVETQYF; CDR3nt: TGTGCCAGCAGCCAGCGGGCGCTGGGACTTGGGGTGGAGACCCAGTACTTC; v_gene: TRBV3-1/TRBV3-2; d_gene: .; j_gene: TRBJ2-5; abundance: .
CDR3aa: CASTLDRMRRSEQFF; CDR3nt: TGTGCCAGCACTCTGGACAGGATGAGACGTTCGGAGCAGTTCTTC; v_gene: TRBV6-5; d_gene: TRBD1; j_gene: TRBJ2-1; abundance: .
CDR3aa: CAISDPGTGSYNEQFF; CDR3nt: TGTGCCATCAGTGATCCCGGGACAGGGTCCTACAATGAGCAGTTCTTC; v_gene: TRBV10-3; d_gene: TRBD1; j_gene: TRBJ2-1; abundance: .
CDR3aa: CASSFSVYEQYF; CDR3nt: TGTGCCAGCAGCTTTTCCGTCTACGAGCAGTACTTC; v_gene: TRBV6-2/TRBV6-3; d_gene: .; j_gene: TRBJ2-7; abundance: .
CDR3aa: CSVEDDEGSHNEQFF; CDR3nt: TGCAGCGTTGAAGATGATGAGGGGAGCCACAATGAGCAGTTCTTC; v_gene: TRBV29-1; d_gene: .; j_gene: TRBJ2-1; abundance: .
CDR3aa: CASSQLQGAIEAFF; CDR3nt: TGCGCCAGCAGCCAGCTACAGGGGGCTATTGAAGCTTTCTTT; v_gene: TRBV4-3; d_gene: TRBD1; j_gene: TRBJ1-1; abundance: once
CDR3aa: CASRTTSGSSYEQYF; CDR3nt: TGTGCCAGCAGAACGACTAGCGGAAGTTCCTACGAGCAGTACTTC; v_gene: TRBV6-5; d_gene: TRBD2; j_gene: TRBJ2-7; abundance: once
CDR3aa: CASRAGLAGRDNEQFF; CDR3nt: TGTGCCAGCAGGGCGGGACTAGCGGGGAGAGACAATGAGCAGTTCTTC; v_gene: TRBV2; d_gene: TRBD2; j_gene: TRBJ2-1; abundance: .
CDR3aa: CASSLVGRTEAFF; CDR3nt: TGCGCCAGCAGCTTGGTGGGTCGGACTGAAGCTTTCTTT; v_gene: TRBV5-1; d_gene: .; j_gene: TRBJ1-1; abundance: .
CDR3aa: CASSRSWGPGEKLFF; CDR3nt: TGTGCCAGCAGCCGTTCGTGGGGCCCTGGGGAAAAACTGTTTTTT; v_gene: TRBV14; d_gene: .; j_gene: TRBJ1-4; abundance: .
CDR3aa: CAWSVGPGSANTGELFF; CDR3nt: TGTGCCTGGAGTGTAGGTCCCGGGAGCGCGAACACCGGGGAGCTGTTTTTT; v_gene: TRBV30; d_gene: .; j_gene: TRBJ2-2; abundance: .